This T cell receptor beta chain was found in a study of shared clonotypes between healthy human individuals. The V end was cut by 6 bases, the J end by 8 bases, with 14 bases between. The CDR3 length is 14 residues. Germline V gene data show CDR1 as ENHRY and CDR2 as SYGVKD. For sorted subsets, roughly 210 ng DNA per replicate equaled about 27,000 T cell genomes. Generated by immunoSEQ multiplex PCR, the TCRdb table keeps only in-frame clones and is missing some. The sample has 2,500,000 or so clones; around 90% are singletons. The chain is built from TRBV10-3 and TRBJ2-6; TRBD1 might be the D (6 bases). The sequenced material came from naive CD4+ T cells sorted from blood. The subset here: CD45RA+ positively selected. This TCR came from a man aged 18-30 years in good health. CDR3 amino acids: CAIRGQILPNVLTF. CDR3 bases: TGTGCCATCAGAGGACAGATACTTCCCAACGTCCTGACTTTC.